This passage covers 2 T cell receptor beta chains from one sample sequenced in a study of quantifying T cell responses using KT2 cells (TCRdb year 2017). For context, the study as a whole: RNA was DNase-treated and reverse transcribed with TCR alpha and beta constant-region primers, mostly using SuperScript III.

Receptor amplification or capture employed UMI-ligation and nested PCR. TCRdb shows the sequencer as Illumina MiSeq. A single-stranded oligonucleotide bearing the Illumina SP2 sequence and a UMI was ligated to the 3' end of the cDNA with T4 RNA ligase 1. PCR1 ran around 4 cycles (98°C 15 s, 69°C 30 s, 72°C 40 s); the beta primer was an equimolar mix of RC1.1 and RC1.2 covering TRBC1 and TRBC2. The public reads were quality trimmed at Q25 with fastp and then assembled into clones with MiXCR by TCRdb, keeping productive beta chains. All rows with the same CDR3 protein become a single entry with the most common DNA and genes. Present in this sample are tens of thousands of distinct CDR3 sequences, approximately 10% of which were seen just once. The ten biggest clones cover 10% of the sample. Input material: PBMCs spiked with cells of the T cell clone KT2. These receptors all stem from a human donor.

This clonotype turned up a few times. V gene TRBV2 combines with J gene TRBJ1-2; the match to TRBD1 covers 7 bases. CDR3 size: 13 residues. J was trimmed by 0 bases and V by 8 bases; bases with no gene match: 3. The germline V gene has CDR1 SNHLY and CDR2 FYNNEI. CDR3 protein: CASSDRPNYGYTF. CDR3 bases: TGTGCCAGCTCGGACAGGCCTAACTATGGCTACACCTTC.

V is TRBV20-1 and J is TRBJ2-4; 7 bases align to TRBD2. The germline V gene has CDR1 DFQATT and CDR2 SNEGSKA (reference sequence). The CDR3 contains 13 residues. The junction had 3 bases not matched to a gene; V was cut back by 0 bases and J by 7 bases. CDR3 amino acids: CSARDRRGNIQYF. Here the CDR3 DNA reads TGCAGTGCTAGAGATCGGCGGGGGAACATTCAGTACTTC.